This TCR beta chain was obtained from a study of T cells in Graves' hyperthyroidism and ophthalmopathy. RNA transcripts served as the template for amplifying TCR beta CDR3 regions. During a first-round RT-PCR of the TCR CDR3, the HTBI primer set was used. TCRdb re-called the multiplex PCR reads with MiXCR, one entry per CDR3 protein. The repertoire holds some 490,000 distinct CDR3 sequences, with less than 25% as singletons. This clonotype was found a few times. CDR3 length: 15 residues. Trimming stripped 6 bases from V and 10 bases from J, with 22 bases between. V is TRBV12-3 or TRBV12-4 and J is TRBJ2-1, with TRBD2 as a possible D gene (6 bases). The receptor's source is a woman in her sixties or seventies with Graves' ophthalmopathy. The sample comprised blood. The CDR3 coding sequence is TGTGCCAGCAGCCCGGGACTCACAGGACAAACGGAGCAGTTCTTC. Translated, it gives CASSPGLTGQTEQFF.